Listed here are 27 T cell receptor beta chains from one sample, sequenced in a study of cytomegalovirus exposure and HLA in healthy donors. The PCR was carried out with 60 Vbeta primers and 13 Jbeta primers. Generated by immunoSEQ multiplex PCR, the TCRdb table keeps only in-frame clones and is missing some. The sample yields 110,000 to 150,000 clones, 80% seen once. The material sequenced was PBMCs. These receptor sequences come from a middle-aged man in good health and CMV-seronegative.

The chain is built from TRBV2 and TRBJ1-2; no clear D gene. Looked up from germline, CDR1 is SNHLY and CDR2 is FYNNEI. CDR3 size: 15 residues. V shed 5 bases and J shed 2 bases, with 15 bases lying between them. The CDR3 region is CASSRDRGTNYGYTF. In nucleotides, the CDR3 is TGTGCCAGCAGTCGAGACCGCGGAACCAACTATGGCTACACCTTC.

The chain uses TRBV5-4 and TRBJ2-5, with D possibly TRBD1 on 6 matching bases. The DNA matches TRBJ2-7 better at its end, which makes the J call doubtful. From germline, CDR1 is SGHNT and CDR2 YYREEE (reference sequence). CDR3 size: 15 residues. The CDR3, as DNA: TGTGCCAGCAGCTTGGGTCCAGGGGCTTCCTACGAGCAGTACTTC. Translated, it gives CASSLGPGASYEQYF.

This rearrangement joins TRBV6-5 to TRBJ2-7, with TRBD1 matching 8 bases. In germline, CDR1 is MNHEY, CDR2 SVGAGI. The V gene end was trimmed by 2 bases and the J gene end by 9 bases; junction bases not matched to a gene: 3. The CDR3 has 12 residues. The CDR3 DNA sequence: TGTGCCAGCAGTTACGGACAGGGTAGGCAGTACTTC. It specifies CASSYGQGRQYF.

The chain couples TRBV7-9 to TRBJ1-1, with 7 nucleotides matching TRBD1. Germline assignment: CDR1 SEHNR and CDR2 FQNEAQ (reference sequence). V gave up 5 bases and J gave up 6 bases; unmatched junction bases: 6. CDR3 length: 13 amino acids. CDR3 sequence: CASSATGESEAFF. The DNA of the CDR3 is TGTGCCAGCAGCGCTACAGGGGAGTCTGAAGCTTTCTTT.

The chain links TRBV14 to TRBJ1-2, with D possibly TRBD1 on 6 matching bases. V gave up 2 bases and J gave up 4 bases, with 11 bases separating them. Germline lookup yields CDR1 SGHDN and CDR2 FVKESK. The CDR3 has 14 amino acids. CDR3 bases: TGTGCCAGCAGCCAACTACAGGGTCCCTATGGCTACACCTTC. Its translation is CASSQLQGPYGYTF.

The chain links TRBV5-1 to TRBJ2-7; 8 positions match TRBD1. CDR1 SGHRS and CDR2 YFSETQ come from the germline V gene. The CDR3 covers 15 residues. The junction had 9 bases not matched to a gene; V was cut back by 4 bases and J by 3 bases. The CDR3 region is CASSTGQVLGYEQYF. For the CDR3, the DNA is TGCGCCAGCAGCACGGGACAGGTGCTAGGCTACGAGCAGTACTTC.

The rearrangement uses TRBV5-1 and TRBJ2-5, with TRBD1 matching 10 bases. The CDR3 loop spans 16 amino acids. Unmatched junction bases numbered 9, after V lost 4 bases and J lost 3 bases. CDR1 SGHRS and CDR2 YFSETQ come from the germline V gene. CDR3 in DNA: TGCGCCAGCAGCCTCCGACAGGGGGCAGCGGAAGAGACCCAGTACTTC. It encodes CASSLRQGAAEETQYF.

The CDR3: CASTSLAGGPGELFF. CDR3 DNA sequence: TGTGCCAGCACCTCCCTAGCGGGGGGGCCCGGGGAGCTGTTTTTT. This sequence joins TRBV7-9 and TRBJ2-2; 12 nucleotides align to TRBD2. With 7 bases clipped from V and 6 bases from J, the junction kept 6 bases outside the gene matches. Germline V gene lookup returns CDR1 SEHNR and CDR2 FQNEAQ (reference sequence). This CDR3 spans 15 amino acids.

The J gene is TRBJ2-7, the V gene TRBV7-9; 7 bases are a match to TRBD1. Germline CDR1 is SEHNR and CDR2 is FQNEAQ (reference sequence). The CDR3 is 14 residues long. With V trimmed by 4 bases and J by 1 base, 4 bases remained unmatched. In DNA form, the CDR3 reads TGTGCCAGCAGCTCAGGGACAGAATCCTACGAGCAGTACTTC. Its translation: CASSSGTESYEQYF.

This CDR3 reads CTSSQLYRASNQPQHF. In DNA form, the CDR3 reads TGCACCAGCAGCCAACTCTACAGGGCCAGCAATCAGCCCCAGCATTTT. V gene TRBV1 combines with J gene TRBJ1-5; TRBD1, the D gene given by the table, was not confirmed from the DNA. TRBV1 is labeled a pseudogene. This CDR3 spans 16 amino acids.

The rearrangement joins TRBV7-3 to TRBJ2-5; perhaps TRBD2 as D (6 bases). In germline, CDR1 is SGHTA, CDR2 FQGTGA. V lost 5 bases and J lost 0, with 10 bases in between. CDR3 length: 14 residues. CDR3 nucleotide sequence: TGTGCCAGCAGCCCTTCTAGCGACCAAGAGACCCAGTACTTC. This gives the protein CASSPSSDQETQYF.

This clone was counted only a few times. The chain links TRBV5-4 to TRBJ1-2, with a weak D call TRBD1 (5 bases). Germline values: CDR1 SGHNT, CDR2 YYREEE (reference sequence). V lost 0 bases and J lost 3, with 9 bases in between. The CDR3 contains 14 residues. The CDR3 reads CASSLAGGDYGYTF. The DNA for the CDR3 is TGTGCCAGCAGCTTGGCGGGGGGGGACTATGGCTACACCTTC.

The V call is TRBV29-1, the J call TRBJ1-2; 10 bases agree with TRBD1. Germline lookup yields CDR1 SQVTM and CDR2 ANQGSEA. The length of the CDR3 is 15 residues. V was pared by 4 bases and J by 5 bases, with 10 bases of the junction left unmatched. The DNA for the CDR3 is TGCAGCGTTGCTGGACAGGGGGGTACTGGGTATGGCTACACCTTC. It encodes CSVAGQGGTGYGYTF.

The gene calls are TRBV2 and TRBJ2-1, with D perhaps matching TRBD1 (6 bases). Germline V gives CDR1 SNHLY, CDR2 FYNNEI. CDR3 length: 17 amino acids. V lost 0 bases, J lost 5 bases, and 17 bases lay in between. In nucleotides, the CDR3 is TGTGCCAGCAGTGAAGCGGGGGTAGGGGGTGGAAACAATGAGCAGTTCTTC. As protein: CASSEAGVGGGNNEQFF.

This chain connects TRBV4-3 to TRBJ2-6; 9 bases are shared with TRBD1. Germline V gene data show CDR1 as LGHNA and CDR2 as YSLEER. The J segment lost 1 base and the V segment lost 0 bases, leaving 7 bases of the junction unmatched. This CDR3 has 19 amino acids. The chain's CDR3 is CASSQDRDREISGANVLTF. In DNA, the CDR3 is TGCGCCAGCAGCCAAGATCGGGACAGGGAAATATCTGGGGCCAACGTCCTGACTTTC.

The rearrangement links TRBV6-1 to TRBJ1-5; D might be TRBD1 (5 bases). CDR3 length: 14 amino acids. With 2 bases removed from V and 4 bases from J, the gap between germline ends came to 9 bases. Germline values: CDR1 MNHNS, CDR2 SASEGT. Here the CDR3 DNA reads TGTGCCAGCAGTGAACGGAGGGGAAATCAGCCCCAGCATTTT. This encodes CASSERRGNQPQHF.

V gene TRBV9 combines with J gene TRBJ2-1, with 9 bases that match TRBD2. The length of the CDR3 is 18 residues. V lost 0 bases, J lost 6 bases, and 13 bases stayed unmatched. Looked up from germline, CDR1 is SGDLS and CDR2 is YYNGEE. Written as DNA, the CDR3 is TGTGCCAGCAGCGTAGCTGACCGGGGTAGCGGGGGCCGCAATGAGCAGTTCTTC. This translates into CASSVADRGSGGRNEQFF.

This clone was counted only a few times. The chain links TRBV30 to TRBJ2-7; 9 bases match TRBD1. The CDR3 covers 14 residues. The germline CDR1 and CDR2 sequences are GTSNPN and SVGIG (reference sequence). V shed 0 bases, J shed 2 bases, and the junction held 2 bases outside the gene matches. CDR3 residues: CAWSVGQGTYEQYF. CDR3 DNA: TGTGCCTGGAGTGTAGGACAGGGGACCTACGAGCAGTACTTC.

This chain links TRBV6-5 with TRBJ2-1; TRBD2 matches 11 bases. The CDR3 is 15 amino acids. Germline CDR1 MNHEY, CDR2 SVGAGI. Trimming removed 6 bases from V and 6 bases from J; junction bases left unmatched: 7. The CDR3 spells CASRALAGGLNEQFF. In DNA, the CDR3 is TGTGCCAGCAGAGCTCTAGCGGGGGGCCTCAATGAGCAGTTCTTC.

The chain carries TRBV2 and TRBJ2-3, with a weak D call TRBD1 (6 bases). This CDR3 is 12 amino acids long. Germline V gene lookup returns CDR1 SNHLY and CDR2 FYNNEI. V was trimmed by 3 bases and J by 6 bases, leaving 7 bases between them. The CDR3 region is CASSDRGDTQYF. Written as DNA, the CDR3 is TGTGCCAGCAGTGACAGGGGCGATACGCAGTATTTT.

The DNA for the CDR3 is TGTGCCAGCAGCTTAGGCCCCAGCGGGGTTGGGGAGACCCAGTACTTC. It encodes CASSLGPSGVGETQYF. The chain has TRBV7-3 and TRBJ2-5; 7 bases are shared with TRBD2. The germline CDR1 and CDR2 sequences are SGHTA and FQGTGA. The CDR3 sequence is 16 residues long. Trimming removed 2 bases from V and 5 bases from J; junction bases left unmatched: 11.

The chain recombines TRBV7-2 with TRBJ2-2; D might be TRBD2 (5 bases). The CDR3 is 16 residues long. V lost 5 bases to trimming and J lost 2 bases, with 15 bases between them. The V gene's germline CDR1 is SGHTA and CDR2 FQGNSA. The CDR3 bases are TGTGCCAGCAGCGTCGGGCGGGCCATAAACACCGGGGAGCTGTTTTTT. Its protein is CASSVGRAINTGELFF.

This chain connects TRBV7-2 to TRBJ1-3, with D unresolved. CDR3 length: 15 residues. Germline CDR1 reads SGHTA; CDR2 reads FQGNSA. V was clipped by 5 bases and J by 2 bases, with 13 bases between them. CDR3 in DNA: TGTGCCAGCAGCCCCCAGACTCTAACTGGAAACACCATATATTTT. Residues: CASSPQTLTGNTIYF. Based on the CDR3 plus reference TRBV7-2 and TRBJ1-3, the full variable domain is GAGVSQSPSNKVTEKGKDVELRCDPISGHTALYWYRQSLGQGLEFLIYFQGNSAPDKSGLPSDRFSAERTGGSVSTLTIQRTQQEDSAVYLCASSPQTLTGNTIYFGEGSWLTVV.

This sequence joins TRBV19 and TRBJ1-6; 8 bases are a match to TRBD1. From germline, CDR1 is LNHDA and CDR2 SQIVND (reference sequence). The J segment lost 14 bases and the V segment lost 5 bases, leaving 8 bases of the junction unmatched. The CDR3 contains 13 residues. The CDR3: CASSDRGRRALHF. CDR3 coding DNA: TGTGCCAGTAGTGACAGGGGCAGGAGGGCCCTCCACTTT.

The CDR3 coding sequence is TGTGCCAGCAGCTTAGACCGCGGGGGGTACAATGAGCAGTTCTTC. Translating gives CASSLDRGGYNEQFF. The chain links TRBV7-8 to TRBJ2-1; TRBD2 agrees at 8 bases. Trimming took 1 base from V and 4 from J; bases not matched to a gene: 3. The CDR3 runs 15 residues. In germline, CDR1 is SGHVS, CDR2 FQNEAQ. Full variable domain (outside the CDR3, taken from reference TRBV7-8 and TRBJ2-1): GAGVSQSPRYKVAKRGQDVALRCDPISGHVSLFWYQQALGQGPEFLTYFQNEAQLDKSGLPSDRFFAERPEGSVSTLKIQRTQQEDSAVYLCASSLDRGGYNEQFFGPGTRLTVL.

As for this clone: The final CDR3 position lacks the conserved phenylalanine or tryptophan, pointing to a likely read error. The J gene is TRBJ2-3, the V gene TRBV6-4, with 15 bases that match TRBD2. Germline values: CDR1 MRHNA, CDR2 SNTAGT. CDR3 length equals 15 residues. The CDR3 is CATSGLAGGPDTQYL. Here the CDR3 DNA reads TGTGCCACCAGTGGACTAGCGGGGGGGCCAGATACGCAGTATCTT.

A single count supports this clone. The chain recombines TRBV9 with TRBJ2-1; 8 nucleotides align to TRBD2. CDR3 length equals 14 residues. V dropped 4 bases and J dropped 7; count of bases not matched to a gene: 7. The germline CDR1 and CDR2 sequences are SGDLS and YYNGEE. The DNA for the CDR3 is TGTGCCAGCAGCCCCTGGGGCGGGGGGAATGAGCAGTTCTTC. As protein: CASSPWGGGNEQFF.